The clone carrying this T cell receptor beta chain was picked up many times. The data were obtained in a study of regulatory T cells in long-lasting Graves disease. Time point specified: newly diagnosed GD, antithyroid drugs for less than 3 months. Extracted RNA from PBMCs served as the source of the TCR library. A roughly 9-milliliter sample of peripheral blood was drawn into EDTA tubes. Arm-PCR of CDR3 regions and iRepertoire HTBI primers were used to build TCR beta libraries. TCRdb itself ran the multiplex PCR reads through MiXCR, one entry per CDR3 protein. Of more than 350,000 distinct CDR3 sequences in the sample, around 14% were seen once. These records were also assigned to another study, of T cells in Graves' hyperthyroidism and ophthalmopathy. As that report states: First-round RT-PCR of the TCR CDR3 relied on the HTBI primer set. Blood samples included most of the expanded thyroid clonotypes exceeding 0.001.

Sequencing was performed on peripheral blood mononuclear cells (PBMCs), taken at new diagnosis, from a patient treated with antithyroid drugs. The source of this sequence is a woman aged 25-40 years with Graves disease.

The DNA for the CDR3 is TGTGCCAGCAGCCAAGACCCTGGGGCTACGCAGTATTTT. It codes for CASSQDPGATQYF. The chain links TRBV14 to TRBJ2-3; D possibly corresponds to TRBD1 (5 bases). The CDR3 loop spans 13 amino acids. Germline V gene data show CDR1 as SGHDN and CDR2 as FVKESK. V lost 0 bases to trimming and J lost 8 bases, with 9 bases between them.